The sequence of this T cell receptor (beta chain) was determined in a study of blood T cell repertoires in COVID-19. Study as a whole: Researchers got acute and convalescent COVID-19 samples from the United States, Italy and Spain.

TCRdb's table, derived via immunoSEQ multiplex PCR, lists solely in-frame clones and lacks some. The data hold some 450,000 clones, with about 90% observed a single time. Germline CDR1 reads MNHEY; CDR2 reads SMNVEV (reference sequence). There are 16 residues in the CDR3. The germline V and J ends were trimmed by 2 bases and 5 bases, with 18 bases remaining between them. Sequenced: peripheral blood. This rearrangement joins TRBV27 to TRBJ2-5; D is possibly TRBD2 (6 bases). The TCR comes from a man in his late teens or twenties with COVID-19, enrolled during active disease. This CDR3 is CASSLSFGGSGETQYF. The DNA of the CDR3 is TGTGCCAGCAGTTTAAGTTTTGGGGGGTCAGGGGAGACCCAGTACTTC.